Listed here are 9 T cell receptor beta chains from one sample, sequenced in a study of CD8+ T cells in alopecia areata. Extracted RNA was reverse transcribed into cDNA, the sequencing template. The method was immunoSEQ multiplex PCR; TCRdb's version includes in-frame clones alone and lacks a portion of them. The sample shows approximately 150,000 clones, 50% to 65% of them seen only once. What was sequenced was CD4+ T cells sorted from blood. The receptors stem from a human donor in good health.

The chain couples TRBV29-1 to TRBJ2-2; TRBD1 is a possible D gene (6 bases). The CDR3 has 13 amino acids. CDR1 and CDR2 from the germline V gene are SQVTM and ANQGSEA. The germline V and J ends were trimmed by 6 bases and 7 bases, with 15 bases remaining between them. The CDR3 DNA follows: TGCAGCGTCGCAAGGTCACAGGGCGGGGAGCTGTTTTTT. Translating gives CSVARSQGGELFF.

This clone was found a few times. The chain is built from TRBV10-3 and TRBJ2-7; 7 positions agree with TRBD2. The length of the CDR3 is 12 residues. V lost 6 bases to trimming and J lost 7 bases; unmatched junction nucleotides: 6. In germline, CDR1 is ENHRY, CDR2 SYGVKD. CDR3 region: CAIRETSFEQYF. The CDR3, as DNA: TGTGCCATCAGGGAGACTAGCTTTGAGCAGTACTTC.

J is TRBJ1-1 and V is TRBV11-2, with 8 bases that match TRBD1. The germline gives CDR1 SGHAT, CDR2 FQNNGV. J lost 5 bases, V lost 1 base, and 6 bases had no gene match. CDR3 length: 15 amino acids. This CDR3 is CASSLGIRGQTEAFF. CDR3 coding DNA: TGTGCCAGCAGCTTAGGGATCAGGGGGCAAACTGAAGCTTTCTTT.

This chain links TRBV7-6 with TRBJ2-1; 12 bases align to TRBD1. CDR1 and CDR2 (germline): SGHVS, FNYEAQ. The CDR3 extends over 15 amino acids. Trimming cost V 5 bases and J 6 bases; bases outside gene matches: 5. CDR3 sequence: CASSRGGQGANEQFF. The CDR3 bases are TGTGCCAGCAGCCGTGGGGGACAGGGGGCCAATGAGCAGTTCTTC.

The V gene is TRBV29-1, the J gene TRBJ2-2, with 7 bases lining up with TRBD1. V shed 6 bases, J shed 5 bases, and the junction held 6 bases outside the gene matches. Germline loops: CDR1 SQVTM, CDR2 ANQGSEA. This CDR3 has 13 residues. CDR3: CSVKGAGTGELFF. DNA for the CDR3: TGCAGCGTGAAGGGGGCGGGTACCGGGGAGCTGTTTTTT.

With respect to this clone: The sample carries other DNA sequences with the same CDR3. This sequence joins TRBV29-1 and TRBJ2-3; 12 nucleotides agree with TRBD2. The ends lost 7 bases at V and 4 bases at J; junction bases unmatched: 3. The CDR3 loop spans 13 amino acids. The V gene's germline CDR1 is SQVTM and CDR2 ANQGSEA. The CDR3 nucleotides are TGCAGCGCCAGACTAGCGGGAGCAGATACGCAGTATTTT. This gives the protein CSARLAGADTQYF.

J is TRBJ1-1 and V is TRBV29-1; perhaps TRBD1 as D (6 bases). V was clipped by 6 bases and J by 4 bases, with 9 bases between them. Germline V gene lookup returns CDR1 SQVTM and CDR2 ANQGSEA. The CDR3 contains 11 residues. This chain's CDR3 is CSVNRVTEAFF. CDR3 in DNA: TGCAGCGTGAACAGGGTCACTGAAGCTTTCTTT.

This clone was seen a handful of times. The chain employs TRBV29-1 and TRBJ1-1, with unresolved D. The germline V gene has CDR1 SQVTM and CDR2 ANQGSEA. The CDR3 covers 12 residues. V gave up 5 bases and J gave up 6 bases, with 13 bases separating them. The CDR3 region has the DNA TGCAGCGTTCGGCCCCCGGACGCTGAAGCTTTCTTT. This encodes CSVRPPDAEAFF.

The chain is built from TRBV6-6 and TRBJ2-3; 7 positions match TRBD2. Germline CDR1 reads MNHNY; CDR2 reads SVGAGI (reference sequence). This CDR3 has 14 amino acids. The V gene end was trimmed by 8 bases and the J gene end by 1 base; junction bases not matched to a gene: 6. CDR3 residues: CASLPSGGTDTQYF. The CDR3 nucleotides read TGTGCCAGCCTACCTAGCGGAGGCACAGATACGCAGTATTTT.